These 5 T cell receptor beta chains were sequenced from one sample in a study of vaccination and CD4 T cells after COVID-19. No cognate antigen is known for these TCRs. Treatment reported: 10-day PBMC culture with coronavirus spike peptide pools or control peptides (ViraFEST assay). Once obtained from cultured CD4+ T cells, the DNA was sequenced using the Oncomine TCR Beta short-read assay. TCRdb redid the calling of the PCR reads with MiXCR, one entry per CDR3 protein. The data show under 20,000 distinct CDR3 sequences, about three quarters seen once. The material was CD4+ T cells from blood, cultured in vitro, obtained after SARS-CoV-2 vaccination. These receptors all stem from a human donor who received a COVID-19 vaccine.

This rearrangement joins TRBV20-1 to TRBJ2-5, with 14 nucleotides matching TRBD2. The CDR3 is made up of 16 amino acids. Germline V gene lookup returns CDR1 DFQATT and CDR2 SNEGSKA (reference sequence). With V trimmed by 6 bases and J by 5 bases, 11 bases remained unmatched. The CDR3 coding sequence is TGCAGTGCGCGTCCCGGGACTAGCGGGGGTTGGGAGACCCAGTACTTC. Protein: CSARPGTSGGWETQYF.

This clonotype was picked up one time. The rearrangement uses TRBV6-1 and TRBJ1-2; 7 nucleotides agree with TRBD1. The length of the CDR3 is 13 residues. CDR1 is MNHNS, CDR2 SASEGT, per germline. J lost 4 bases, V lost 6 bases, and 5 bases had no gene match. The CDR3 region has the DNA TGTGCCAGCAGGCGGGACAGCTCCTATGGCTACACCTTC. Residues: CASRRDSSYGYTF.

The V gene is TRBV6-1, the J gene TRBJ2-2, with 11 bases identical to TRBD2. The CDR3 loop spans 16 amino acids. The V segment lost 7 bases and the J segment 2 bases; nucleotides outside the gene matches: 6. The germline CDR1 and CDR2 sequences are MNHNS and SASEGT. In DNA, the CDR3 is TGTGCCAGCAACCTAGCGGGGGGATTAAACACCGGGGAGCTGTTTTTT. It translates to CASNLAGGLNTGELFF.

The CDR3 nucleotides read TGTGCCAGTAGAGGAGGGGCCATCGGGATTCAGTACTTC. It translates to CASRGGAIGIQYF. The chain joins TRBV19 to TRBJ2-4, with D tentatively TRBD2 (6 bases). Trimming took off 6 bases at V and 10 bases at J, with 16 bases between the two ends. Germline CDR1 LNHDA, CDR2 SQIVND (reference sequence). This CDR3 spans 13 amino acids. Combining the CDR3 with reference TRBV19 and TRBJ2-4 gives the whole variable domain DGGITQSPKYLFRKEGQNVTLSCEQNLNHDAMYWYRQDPGQGLRLIYYSQIVNDFQKGDIAEGYSVSREKKESFPLTVTSAQKNPTAFYLCASRGGAIGIQYFGAGTRLSVL.

The V gene is TRBV6-1, the J gene TRBJ2-7; D is unresolved. Germline CDR1 is MNHNS and CDR2 is SASEGT. The ends were cut back, 5 bases at V and 2 bases at J, with 7 bases in the middle. The CDR3 loop spans 12 amino acids. The CDR3 is CASSRNPYEQYF. The CDR3 DNA is TGTGCCAGCAGTCGGAATCCCTACGAGCAGTACTTC.